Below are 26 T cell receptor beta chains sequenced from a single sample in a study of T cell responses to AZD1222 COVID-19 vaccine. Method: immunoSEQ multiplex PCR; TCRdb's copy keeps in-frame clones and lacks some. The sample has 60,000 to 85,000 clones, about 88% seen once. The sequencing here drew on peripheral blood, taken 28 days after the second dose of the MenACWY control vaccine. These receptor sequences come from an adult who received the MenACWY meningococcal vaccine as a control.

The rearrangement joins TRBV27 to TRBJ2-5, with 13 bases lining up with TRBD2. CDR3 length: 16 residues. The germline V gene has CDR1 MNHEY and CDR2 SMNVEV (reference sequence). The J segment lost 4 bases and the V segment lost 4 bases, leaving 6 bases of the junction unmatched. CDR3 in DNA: TGTGCCAGCAGTTGGGGGAGACTAGCGGGAGGAGAGACCCAGTACTTC. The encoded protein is CASSWGRLAGGETQYF.

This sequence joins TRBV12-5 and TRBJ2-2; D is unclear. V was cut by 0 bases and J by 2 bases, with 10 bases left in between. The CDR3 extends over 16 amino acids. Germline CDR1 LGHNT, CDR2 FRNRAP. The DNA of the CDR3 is TGTGCTAGTGGTTTGGTGTCCGGGCTTAACACCGGGGAGCTGTTTTTT. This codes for CASGLVSGLNTGELFF.

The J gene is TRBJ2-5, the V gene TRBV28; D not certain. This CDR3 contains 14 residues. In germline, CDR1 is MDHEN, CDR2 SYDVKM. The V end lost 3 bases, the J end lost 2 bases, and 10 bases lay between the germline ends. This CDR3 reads CASSLLLGQETQYF. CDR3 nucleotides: TGTGCCAGCAGTTTGCTACTGGGGCAAGAGACCCAGTACTTC.

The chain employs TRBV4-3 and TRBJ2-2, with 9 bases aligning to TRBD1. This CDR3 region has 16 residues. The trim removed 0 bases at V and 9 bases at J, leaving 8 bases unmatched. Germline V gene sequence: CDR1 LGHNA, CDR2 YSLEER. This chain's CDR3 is CASSQEATGGFRELFF. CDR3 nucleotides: TGCGCCAGCAGCCAAGAGGCCACAGGGGGCTTCAGGGAGCTGTTTTTT.

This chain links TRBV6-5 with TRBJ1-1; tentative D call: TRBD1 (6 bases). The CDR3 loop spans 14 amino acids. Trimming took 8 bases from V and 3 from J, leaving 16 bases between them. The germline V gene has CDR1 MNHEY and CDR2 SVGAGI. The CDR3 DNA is TGTGCCAGCCGGGCTTCGGACAGACACACTGAAGCTTTCTTT. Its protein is CASRASDRHTEAFF.

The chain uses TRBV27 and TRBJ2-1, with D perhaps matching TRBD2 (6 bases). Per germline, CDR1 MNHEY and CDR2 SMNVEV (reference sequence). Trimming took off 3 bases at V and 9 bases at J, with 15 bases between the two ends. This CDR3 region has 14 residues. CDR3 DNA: TGTGCCAGCAGTTTGGCGGGATCGCAAAGTGAGCAGTTCTTC. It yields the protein CASSLAGSQSEQFF.

CDR3 DNA sequence: TGTGCCAGCAGCTTAACTGGGCTAGCTAACTATGGCTACACCTTC. Protein: CASSLTGLANYGYTF. The J gene is TRBJ1-2, the V gene TRBV7-2; D remains ambiguous. The CDR3 has 15 amino acids. Germline CDR1 reads SGHTA; CDR2 reads FQGNSA. Trimming took 2 bases from V and 0 from J, leaving 10 bases between them.

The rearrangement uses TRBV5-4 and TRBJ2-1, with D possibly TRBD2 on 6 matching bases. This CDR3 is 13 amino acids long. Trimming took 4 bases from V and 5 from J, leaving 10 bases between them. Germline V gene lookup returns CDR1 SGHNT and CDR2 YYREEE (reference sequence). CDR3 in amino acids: CASSTGLDNEQFF. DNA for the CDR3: TGTGCCAGCAGCACGGGACTTGACAATGAGCAGTTCTTC.

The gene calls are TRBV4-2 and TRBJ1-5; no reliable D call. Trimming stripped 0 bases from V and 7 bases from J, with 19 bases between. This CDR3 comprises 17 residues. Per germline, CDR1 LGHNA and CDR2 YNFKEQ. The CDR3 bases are TGTGCCAGCAGCCAAGATGTCTTTGTTAGGGCATTGCAGCCCCAGCATTTT. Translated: CASSQDVFVRALQPQHF.

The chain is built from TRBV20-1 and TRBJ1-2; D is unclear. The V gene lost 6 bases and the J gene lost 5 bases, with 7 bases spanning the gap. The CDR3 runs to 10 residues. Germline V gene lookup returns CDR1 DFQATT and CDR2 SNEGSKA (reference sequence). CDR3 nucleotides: TGCAGTGCCCGCCGTTATGGCTACACCTTC. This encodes CSARRYGYTF.

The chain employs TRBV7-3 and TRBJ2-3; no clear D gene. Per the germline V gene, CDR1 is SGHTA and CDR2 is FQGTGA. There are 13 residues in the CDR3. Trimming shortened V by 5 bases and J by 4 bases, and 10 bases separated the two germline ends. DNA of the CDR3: TGTGCCAGCAGCGAGACTGGTCCAGATACGCAGTATTTT. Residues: CASSETGPDTQYF.

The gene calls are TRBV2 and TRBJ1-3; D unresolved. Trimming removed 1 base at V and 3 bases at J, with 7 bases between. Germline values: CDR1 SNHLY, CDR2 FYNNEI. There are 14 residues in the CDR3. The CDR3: CASSEGSGGNTIYF. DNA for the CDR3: TGTGCCAGCAGTGAAGGTTCAGGTGGAAACACCATATATTTT.

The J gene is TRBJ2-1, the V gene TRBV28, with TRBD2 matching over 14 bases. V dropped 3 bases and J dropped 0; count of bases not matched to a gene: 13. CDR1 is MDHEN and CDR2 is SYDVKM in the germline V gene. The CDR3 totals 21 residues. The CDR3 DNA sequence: TGTGCCAGCAGTTTGGATGGGACTAGCGGGAGTGAGCATAGCTCCTACAATGAGCAGTTCTTC. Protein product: CASSLDGTSGSEHSSYNEQFF.

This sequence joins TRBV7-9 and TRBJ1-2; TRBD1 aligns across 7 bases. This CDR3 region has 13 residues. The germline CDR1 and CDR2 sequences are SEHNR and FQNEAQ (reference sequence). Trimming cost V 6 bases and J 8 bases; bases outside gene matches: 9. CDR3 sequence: CASSGDSRGGYTF. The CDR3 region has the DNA TGTGCCAGCAGTGGGGACAGCCGGGGCGGCTACACCTTC.

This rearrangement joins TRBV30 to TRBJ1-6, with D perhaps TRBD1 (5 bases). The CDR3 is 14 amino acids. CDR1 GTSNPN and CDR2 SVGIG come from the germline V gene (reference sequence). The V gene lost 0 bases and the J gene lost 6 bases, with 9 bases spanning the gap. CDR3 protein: CAWSVLQGNSPLHF. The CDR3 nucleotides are TGTGCCTGGAGTGTACTCCAGGGTAATTCACCCCTCCACTTT. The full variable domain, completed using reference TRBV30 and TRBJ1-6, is SQTIHQWPATLVQPVGSPLSLECTVEGTSNPNLYWYRQAAGRGLQLLFYSVGIGQISSEVPQNLSASRPQDRQFILSSKKLLLSDSGFYLCAWSVLQGNSPLHFGNGTRLTVT.

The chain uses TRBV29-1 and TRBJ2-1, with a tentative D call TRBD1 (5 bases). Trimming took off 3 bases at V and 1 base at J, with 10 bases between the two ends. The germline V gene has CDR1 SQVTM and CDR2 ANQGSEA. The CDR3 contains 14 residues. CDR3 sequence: CSVDSQGSYNEQFF. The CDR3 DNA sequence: TGCAGCGTTGATTCCCAGGGTTCCTACAATGAGCAGTTCTTC.

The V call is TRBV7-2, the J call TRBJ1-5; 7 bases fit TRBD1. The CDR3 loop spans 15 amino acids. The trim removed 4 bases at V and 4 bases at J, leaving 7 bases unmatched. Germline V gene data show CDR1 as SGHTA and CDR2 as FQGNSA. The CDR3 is CASSYRGLGNQPQHF. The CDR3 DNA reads TGTGCCAGCAGCTACAGGGGTTTAGGTAATCAGCCCCAGCATTTT. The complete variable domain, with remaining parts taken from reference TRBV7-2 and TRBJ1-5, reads GAGVSQSPSNKVTEKGKDVELRCDPISGHTALYWYRQSLGQGLEFLIYFQGNSAPDKSGLPSDRFSAERTGGSVSTLTIQRTQQEDSAVYLCASSYRGLGNQPQHFGDGTRLSIL.

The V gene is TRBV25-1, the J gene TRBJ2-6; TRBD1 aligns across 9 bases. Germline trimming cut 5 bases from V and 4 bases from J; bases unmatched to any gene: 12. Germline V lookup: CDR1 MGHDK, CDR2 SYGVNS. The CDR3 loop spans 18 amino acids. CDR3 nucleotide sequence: TGTGCCAGCAGTTTACCCGGGACAGGGACAGGGGGGGCCAACGTCCTGACTTTC. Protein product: CASSLPGTGTGGANVLTF.

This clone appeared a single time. In DNA, the CDR3 is TGCGCCAGCAGCTTGGACCCGACTAGCGGGGGCCCAGATACGCAGTATTTT. Amino acids: CASSLDPTSGGPDTQYF. The chain links TRBV5-1 to TRBJ2-3; 12 bases are shared with TRBD2. Germline V gives CDR1 SGHRS, CDR2 YFSETQ. Trimming cost V 0 bases and J 4 bases; bases outside gene matches: 6. The CDR3 extends over 17 amino acids.

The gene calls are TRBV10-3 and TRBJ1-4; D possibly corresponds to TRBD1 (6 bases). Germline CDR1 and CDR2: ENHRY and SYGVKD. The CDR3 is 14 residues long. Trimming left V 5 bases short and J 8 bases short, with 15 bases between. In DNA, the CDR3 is TGTGCCATCAGTCAACAGGGAGGGGAGGAAAAACTGTTTTTT. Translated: CAISQQGGEEKLFF.

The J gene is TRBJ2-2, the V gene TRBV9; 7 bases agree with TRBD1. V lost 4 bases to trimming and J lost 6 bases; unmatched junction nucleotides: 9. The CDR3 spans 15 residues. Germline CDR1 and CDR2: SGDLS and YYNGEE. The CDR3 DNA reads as TGTGCCAGCAGCCCAGTGGGACAGCCTCCCGGGGAGCTGTTTTTT. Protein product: CASSPVGQPPGELFF.

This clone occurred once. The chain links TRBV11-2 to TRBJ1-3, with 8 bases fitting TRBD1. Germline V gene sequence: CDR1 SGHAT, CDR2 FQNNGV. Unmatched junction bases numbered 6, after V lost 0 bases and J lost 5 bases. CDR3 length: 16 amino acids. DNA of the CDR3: TGTGCCAGCAGCTTAGATCGGCAGGGGGCGAGAAACACCATATATTTT. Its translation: CASSLDRQGARNTIYF. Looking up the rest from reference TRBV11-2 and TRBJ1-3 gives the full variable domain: EAGVAQSPRYKIIEKRQSVAFWCNPISGHATLYWYQQILGQGPKLLIQFQNNGVVDDSQLPKDRFSAERLKGVDSTLKIQPAKLEDSAVYLCASSLDRQGARNTIYFGEGSWLTVV.

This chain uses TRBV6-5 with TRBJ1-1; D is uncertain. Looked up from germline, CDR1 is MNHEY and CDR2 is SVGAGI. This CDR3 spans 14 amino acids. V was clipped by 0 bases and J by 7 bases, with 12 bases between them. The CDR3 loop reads CASSYSVTRGEAFF. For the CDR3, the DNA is TGTGCCAGCAGTTACTCGGTCACGCGGGGTGAAGCTTTCTTT.

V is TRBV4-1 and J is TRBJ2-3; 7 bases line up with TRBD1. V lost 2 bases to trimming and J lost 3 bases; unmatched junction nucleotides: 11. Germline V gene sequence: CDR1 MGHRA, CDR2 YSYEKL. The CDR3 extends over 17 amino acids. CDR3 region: CASSQNRGDRETDTQYF. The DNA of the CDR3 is TGCGCCAGCAGCCAAAATCGGGGAGACAGGGAAACAGATACGCAGTATTTT.

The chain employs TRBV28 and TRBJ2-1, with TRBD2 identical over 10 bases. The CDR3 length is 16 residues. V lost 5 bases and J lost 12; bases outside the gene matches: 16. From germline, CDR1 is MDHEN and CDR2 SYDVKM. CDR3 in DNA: TGTGCCAGCAGTCCCTCCGTGGGGATAGCGGGAGGACGGCAGTTCTTC. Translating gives CASSPSVGIAGGRQFF.

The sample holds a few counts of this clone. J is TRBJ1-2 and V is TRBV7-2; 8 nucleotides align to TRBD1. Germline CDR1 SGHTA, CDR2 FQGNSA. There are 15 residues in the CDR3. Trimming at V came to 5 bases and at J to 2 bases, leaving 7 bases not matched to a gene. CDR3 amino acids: CASSPGQGLNYGYTF. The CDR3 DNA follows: TGTGCCAGCAGCCCCGGACAGGGTCTCAACTATGGCTACACCTTC.